The clone carrying this T cell receptor beta chain has a handful of counts. Data came from immunoSEQ multiplex PCR; TCRdb stores just in-frame clones and leaves some out. The sample consists of a few hundred thousand clones, 82% of them appearing once. These data are taken from a study of blood T cell repertoires in COVID-19. Germline V gene sequence: CDR1 MGHRA, CDR2 YSYEKL. V lost 2 bases, J lost 2 bases, and 9 bases lay in between. The CDR3 is made up of 15 amino acids. The sequence derives from a woman aged 80 or over with acute or convalescent COVID-19. The material sequenced was peripheral blood. The chain couples TRBV4-1 to TRBJ2-2, with D perhaps matching TRBD1 (6 bases). This chain's CDR3 is CASSQTGLNTGELFF. The CDR3 DNA reads as TGCGCCAGCAGCCAAACAGGGCTCAACACCGGGGAGCTGTTTTTT.